This T cell receptor beta chain was identified in a study of blood T cell repertoires in COVID-19. Overall study: COVID-19 samples collected from the United States, Italy and Spain covered acute and convalescent phases. PBMCs, B-cell-depleted T cells, or T cells were the source of the cDNA or gDNA that made up the material.

In the study's own analysis: Estimation of nucleated cell counts was performed using reference gene primer amplification. Using immunoSEQ multiplex PCR, the repertoire was profiled, and TCRdb retains in-frame clones only, with some absent. V, J and clone size reflect that table, while D and trimming were determined from the DNA. This table holds about 280,000 clones, 88% found once. The receptor's source is a man younger than 35 with active or convalescent COVID-19. The sequenced sample was peripheral blood.

CDR3 nucleotides: TGTGCCAGCAGTGAATCGGACAGCCCCTCAGTGAACACTGAAGCTTTCTTT. Residues: CASSESDSPSVNTEAFF. This chain uses TRBV25-1 with TRBJ1-1; the D gene is possibly TRBD1 (6 bases). The CDR3 runs to 17 residues. Germline assignment: CDR1 MGHDK and CDR2 SYGVNS. With 1 base removed from V and 0 bases from J, the gap between germline ends came to 15 bases.